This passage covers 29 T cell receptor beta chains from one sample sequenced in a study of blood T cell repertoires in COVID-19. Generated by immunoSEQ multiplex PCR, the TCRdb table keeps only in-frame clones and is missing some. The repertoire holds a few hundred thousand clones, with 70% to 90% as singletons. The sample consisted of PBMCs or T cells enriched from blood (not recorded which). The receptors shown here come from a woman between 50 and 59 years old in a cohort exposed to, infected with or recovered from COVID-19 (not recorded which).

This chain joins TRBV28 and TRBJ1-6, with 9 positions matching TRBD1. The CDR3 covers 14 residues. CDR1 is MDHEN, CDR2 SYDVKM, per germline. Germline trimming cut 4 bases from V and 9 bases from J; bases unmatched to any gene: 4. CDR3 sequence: CASSSPGQGSPLHF. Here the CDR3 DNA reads TGTGCCAGCAGTTCCCCGGGACAGGGTTCACCCCTCCACTTT.

The CDR3 DNA sequence: TGTGCCAGCTCTTCCATGGGGGAGGACTATGGCTACACCTTC. Its protein product is CASSSMGEDYGYTF. The chain links TRBV18 to TRBJ1-2; D might be TRBD1 (5 bases). CDR1 is KGHSH, CDR2 LQKENI, per germline. The CDR3 length is 14 residues. Trimming stripped 6 bases from V and 3 bases from J, with 14 bases between.

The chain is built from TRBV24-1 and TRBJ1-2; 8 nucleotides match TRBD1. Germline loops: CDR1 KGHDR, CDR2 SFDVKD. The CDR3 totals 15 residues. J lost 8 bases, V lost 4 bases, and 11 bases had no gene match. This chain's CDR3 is CATSDPARGLQGYTF. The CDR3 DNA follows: TGTGCCACCAGTGACCCTGCCAGGGGGCTTCAAGGCTACACCTTC.

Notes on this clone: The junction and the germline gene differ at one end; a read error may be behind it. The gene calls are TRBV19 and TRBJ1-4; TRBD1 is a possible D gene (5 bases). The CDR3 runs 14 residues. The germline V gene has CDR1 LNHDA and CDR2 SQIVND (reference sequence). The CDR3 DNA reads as TGTGCCAGTAATCCACAGGACCGGCGTGAAGAACTGTTTTTT. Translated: CASNPQDRREELFF.

The CDR3 reads CAWIRGLRMNTEAFF. Written as DNA, the CDR3 is TGTGCCTGGATAAGGGGGCTGCGGATGAACACTGAAGCTTTCTTT. The J gene is TRBJ1-1, the V gene TRBV30; 7 nucleotides agree with TRBD1. The ends lost 4 bases at V and 0 bases at J; junction bases unmatched: 8. Germline CDR1 GTSNPN, CDR2 SVGIG (reference sequence). The CDR3 length is 15 residues.

The CDR3: CASSARRGGESPLHF. Written as DNA, the CDR3 is TGTGCCAGCAGCGCCCGGCGGGGGGGTGAGTCACCCCTCCACTTT. V gene TRBV9 combines with J gene TRBJ1-6, with D maybe TRBD1 (5 bases). The CDR3 extends over 15 amino acids. V lost 3 bases and J 10 bases, leaving 17 bases between the germline ends. Germline CDR1 SGDLS, CDR2 YYNGEE.

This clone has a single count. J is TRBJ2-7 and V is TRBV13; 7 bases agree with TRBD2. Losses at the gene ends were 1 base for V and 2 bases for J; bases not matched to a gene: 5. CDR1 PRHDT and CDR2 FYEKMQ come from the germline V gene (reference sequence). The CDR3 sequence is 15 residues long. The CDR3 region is CASSLAGLLTYEQYF. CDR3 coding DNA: TGTGCCAGCAGCTTAGCGGGACTACTTACCTACGAGCAGTACTTC.

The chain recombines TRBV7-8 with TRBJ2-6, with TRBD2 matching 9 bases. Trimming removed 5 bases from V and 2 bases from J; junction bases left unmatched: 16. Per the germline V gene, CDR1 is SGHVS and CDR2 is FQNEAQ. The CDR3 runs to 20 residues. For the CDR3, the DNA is TGTGCCAGCAGCATAAATATGGGCGGGGGGGCCAGACCTGGGGCCAACGTCCTGACTTTC. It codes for CASSINMGGGARPGANVLTF.

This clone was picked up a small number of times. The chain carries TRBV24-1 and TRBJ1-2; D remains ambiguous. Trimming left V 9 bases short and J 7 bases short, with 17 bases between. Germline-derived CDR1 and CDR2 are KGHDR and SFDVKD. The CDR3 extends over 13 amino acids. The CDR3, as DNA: TGTGCCACCGAGACGGGTTCGTCTAGTGGCTACACCTTC. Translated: CATETGSSSGYTF.

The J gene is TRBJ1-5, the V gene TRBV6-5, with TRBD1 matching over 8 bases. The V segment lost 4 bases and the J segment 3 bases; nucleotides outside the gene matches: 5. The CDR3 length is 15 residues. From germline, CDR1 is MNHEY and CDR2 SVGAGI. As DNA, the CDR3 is TGTGCCAGCAGTTCCCGGACAGGGAACAATCAGCCCCAGCATTTT. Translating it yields CASSSRTGNNQPQHF.

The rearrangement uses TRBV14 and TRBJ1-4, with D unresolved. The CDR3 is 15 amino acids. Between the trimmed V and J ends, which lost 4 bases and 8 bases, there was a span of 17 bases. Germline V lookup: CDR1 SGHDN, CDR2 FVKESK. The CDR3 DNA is TGTGCCAGCAGCCCCGGTTTACAGCTGAAGGAAAAACTGTTTTTT. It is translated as CASSPGLQLKEKLFF.

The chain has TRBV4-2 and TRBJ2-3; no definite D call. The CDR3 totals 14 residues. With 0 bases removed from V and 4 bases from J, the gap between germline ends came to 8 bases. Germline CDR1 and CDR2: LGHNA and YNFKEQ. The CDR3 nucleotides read TGTGCCAGCAGCCAAGATTTATCCCCAGATACGCAGTATTTT. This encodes CASSQDLSPDTQYF.

The CDR3 coding sequence is TGTGCCAGCAGTTACTCTATCGGAAAAGGGGGCGAGCAGTACTTC. It is translated as CASSYSIGKGGEQYF. The V call is TRBV6-5, the J call TRBJ2-7, with D perhaps TRBD1 (6 bases). The germline V gene encodes CDR1 MNHEY and CDR2 SVGAGI. This CDR3 has 15 residues. V was shortened by 0 bases and J by 6 bases, with 15 bases between the two germline ends.

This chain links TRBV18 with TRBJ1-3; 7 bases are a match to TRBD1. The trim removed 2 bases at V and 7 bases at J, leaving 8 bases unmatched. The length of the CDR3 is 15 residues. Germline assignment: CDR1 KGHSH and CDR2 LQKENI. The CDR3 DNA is TGTGCCAGCTCACCAAGGGACAGAGGTTGGAACACCATATATTTT. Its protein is CASSPRDRGWNTIYF.

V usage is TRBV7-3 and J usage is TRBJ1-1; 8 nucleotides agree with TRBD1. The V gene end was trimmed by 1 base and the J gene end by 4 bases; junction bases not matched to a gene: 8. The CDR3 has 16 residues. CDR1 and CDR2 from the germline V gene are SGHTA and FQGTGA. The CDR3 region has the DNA TGTGCCAGCAGCTTAAAAGGGACAGGTAGTGGCACTGAAGCTTTCTTT. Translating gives CASSLKGTGSGTEAFF. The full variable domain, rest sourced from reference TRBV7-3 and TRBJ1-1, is GAGVSQTPSNKVTEKGKYVELRCDPISGHTALYWYRQSLGQGPEFLIYFQGTGAADDSGLPNDRFFAVRPEGSVSTLKIQRTERGDSAVYLCASSLKGTGSGTEAFFGQGTRLTVV.

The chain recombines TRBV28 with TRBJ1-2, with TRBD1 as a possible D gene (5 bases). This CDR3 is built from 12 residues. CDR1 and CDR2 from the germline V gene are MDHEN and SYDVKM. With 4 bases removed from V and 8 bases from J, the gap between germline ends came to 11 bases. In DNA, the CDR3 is TGTGCCAGCAGTTCGGGGAGGGGAGGCTACACCTTC. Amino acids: CASSSGRGGYTF.

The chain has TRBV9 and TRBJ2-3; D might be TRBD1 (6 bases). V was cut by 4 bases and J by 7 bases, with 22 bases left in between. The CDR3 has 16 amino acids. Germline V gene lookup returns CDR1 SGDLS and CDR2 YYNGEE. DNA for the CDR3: TGTGCCAGCAGCCCCATCGGCCAGGGGTGGAGAAATACGCAGTATTTT. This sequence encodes CASSPIGQGWRNTQYF.

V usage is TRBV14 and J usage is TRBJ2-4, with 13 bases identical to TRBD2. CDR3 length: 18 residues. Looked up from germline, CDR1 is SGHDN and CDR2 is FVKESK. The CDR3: CDGSPTSGGVSAKNIQYF. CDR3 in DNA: TGTGATGGGTCCCCCACTAGCGGGGGGGTATCGGCCAAAAACATTCAGTACTTC.

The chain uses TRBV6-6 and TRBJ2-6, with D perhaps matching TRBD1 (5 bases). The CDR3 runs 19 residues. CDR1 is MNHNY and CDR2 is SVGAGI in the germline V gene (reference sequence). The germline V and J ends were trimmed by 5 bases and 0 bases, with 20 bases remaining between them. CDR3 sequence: CASSPLRQTLSSGANVLTF. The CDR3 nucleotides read TGTGCCAGCAGTCCCTTACGACAGACCCTCTCCTCTGGGGCCAACGTCCTGACTTTC.

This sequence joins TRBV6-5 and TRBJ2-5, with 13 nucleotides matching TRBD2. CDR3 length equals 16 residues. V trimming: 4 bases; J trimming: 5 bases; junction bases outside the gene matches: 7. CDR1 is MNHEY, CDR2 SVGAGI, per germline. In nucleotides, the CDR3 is TGTGCCAGCAGTTCCGGACTAGCGGGGGTTGGCGAGACCCAGTACTTC. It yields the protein CASSSGLAGVGETQYF.

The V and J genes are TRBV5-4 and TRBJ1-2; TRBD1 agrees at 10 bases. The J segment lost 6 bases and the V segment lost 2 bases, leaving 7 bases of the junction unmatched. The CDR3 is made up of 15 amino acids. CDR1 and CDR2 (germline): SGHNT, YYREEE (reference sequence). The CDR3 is CASSFQTGGVHGYTF. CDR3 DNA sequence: TGTGCCAGCAGCTTTCAGACAGGGGGCGTCCATGGCTACACCTTC.

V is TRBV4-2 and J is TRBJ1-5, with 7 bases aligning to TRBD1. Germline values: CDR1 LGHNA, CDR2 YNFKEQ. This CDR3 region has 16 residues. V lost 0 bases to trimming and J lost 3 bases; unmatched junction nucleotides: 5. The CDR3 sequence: CASSQEPDRANQPQHF. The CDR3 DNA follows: TGTGCCAGCAGCCAAGAACCAGACAGGGCCAATCAGCCCCAGCATTTT.

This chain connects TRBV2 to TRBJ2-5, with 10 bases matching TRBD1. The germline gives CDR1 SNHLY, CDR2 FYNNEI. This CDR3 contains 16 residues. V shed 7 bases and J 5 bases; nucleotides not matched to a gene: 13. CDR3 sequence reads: CASNPRGTGEGETQYF. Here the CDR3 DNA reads TGTGCCAGCAATCCCAGGGGGACAGGGGAGGGTGAGACCCAGTACTTC. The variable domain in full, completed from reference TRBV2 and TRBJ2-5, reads EPEVTQTPSHQVTQMGQEVILRCVPISNHLYFYWYRQILGQKVEFLVSFYNNEISEKSEIFDDQFSVERPDGSNFTLKIRSTKLEDSAMYFCASNPRGTGEGETQYFGPGTRLLVL.

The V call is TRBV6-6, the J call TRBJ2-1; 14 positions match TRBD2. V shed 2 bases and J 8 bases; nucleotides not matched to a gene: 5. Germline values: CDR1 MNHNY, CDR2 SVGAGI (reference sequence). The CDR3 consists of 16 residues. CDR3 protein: CASSYPTSGGGYEQFF. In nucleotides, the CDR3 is TGTGCCAGCAGTTACCCGACTAGCGGGGGGGGTTATGAGCAGTTCTTC.

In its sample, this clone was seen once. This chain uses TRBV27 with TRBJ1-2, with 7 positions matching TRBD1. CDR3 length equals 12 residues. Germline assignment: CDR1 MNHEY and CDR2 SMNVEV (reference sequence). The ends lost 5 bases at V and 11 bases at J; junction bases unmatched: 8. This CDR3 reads CASSPHRGGYTF. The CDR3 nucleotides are TGTGCCAGCAGTCCCCACAGGGGTGGGTACACCTTC.

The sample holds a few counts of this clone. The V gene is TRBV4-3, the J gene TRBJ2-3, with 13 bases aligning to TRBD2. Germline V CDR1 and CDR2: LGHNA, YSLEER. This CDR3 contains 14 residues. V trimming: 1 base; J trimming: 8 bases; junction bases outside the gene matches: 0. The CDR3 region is CASSQGTSGGTQYF. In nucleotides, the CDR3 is TGCGCCAGCAGCCAAGGGACTAGCGGGGGTACGCAGTATTTT.

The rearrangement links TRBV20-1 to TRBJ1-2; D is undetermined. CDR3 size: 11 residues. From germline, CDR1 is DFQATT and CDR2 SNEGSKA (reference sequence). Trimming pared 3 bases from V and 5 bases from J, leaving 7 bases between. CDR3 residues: CSARNGYGYTF. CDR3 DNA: TGCAGTGCTAGGAACGGTTATGGCTACACCTTC.

The CDR3 spells CASSVSQGIRETQYF. CDR3 sequence (DNA): TGTGCCAGCAGCGTAAGCCAGGGGATTCGGGAGACCCAGTACTTC. The chain recombines TRBV9 with TRBJ2-5; weak D call: TRBD1 (6 bases). The CDR3 extends over 15 amino acids. CDR1 and CDR2 from the germline V gene are SGDLS and YYNGEE. Between the trimmed V and J ends, which lost 1 base and 5 bases, there was a span of 15 bases.

CDR3: CASSLKQGEETQYF. The CDR3 bases are TGTGCCAGCAGCTTGAAACAGGGTGAAGAGACCCAGTACTTC. This chain joins TRBV5-4 and TRBJ2-5, with D tentatively TRBD1 (6 bases). The V end was cut by 1 base, the J end by 3 bases, with 10 bases between. The CDR3 consists of 14 residues. Germline assignment: CDR1 SGHNT and CDR2 YYREEE (reference sequence).